The clone carrying this T cell receptor beta chain was recorded once. V was shortened by 1 base and J by 2 bases, with 11 bases between the two germline ends. The CDR3 covers 15 residues. The germline V gene has CDR1 SGDLS and CDR2 YYNGEE. This sample is part of a study of blood T cell repertoires in COVID-19. Study overall: Whether acute or convalescent, the COVID-19 samples came from the United States, Italy and Spain. Sources were T cells, B-cell-depleted T cells, or PBMCs; the material itself was cDNA or gDNA.

Authors' analysis steps: Estimated nucleated cell counts came from reference gene primer amplification. Profiling relied on immunoSEQ multiplex PCR, and the TCRdb table lists in-frame clones only, not all of them. V and J calls and clone size are as listed in that table; D and trimming were resolved from the DNA. The table lists around 70,000 clones, around 93% of them singletons. The sequenced sample was peripheral blood. The origin of this receptor is a human donor in a cohort sampled during active COVID-19. V and J are TRBV9 and TRBJ2-3, with D possibly being TRBD2 (7 bases). CDR3: CASSVRGGATDTQYF. CDR3 nucleotides: TGTGCCAGCAGCGTACGTGGGGGGGCCACAGATACGCAGTATTTT.